One and the same sample provided the 19 T cell receptor beta chains below, sequenced in a study of blood T cells in healthy people across ages. Then a second PCR, running about 6 to 12 cycles, was carried out with a sample-barcoded 5' primer and a J-beta primer mix. TCRdb reprocessed the 5' RACE reads with MiXCR, giving one entry per CDR3 protein. The data contain fewer than 900,000 distinct CDR3 sequences, approximately 43% of them singletons. Sequenced input: blood. These receptors were obtained from a woman aged 55-69 years in good health.

V gene TRBV5-1 combines with J gene TRBJ1-1; weak D call: TRBD1 (5 bases). V lost 6 bases to trimming and J lost 3 bases, with 15 bases between them. This CDR3 comprises 14 residues. Germline V gene data show CDR1 as SGHRS and CDR2 as YFSETQ. The CDR3 DNA reads as TGCGCCAGCAAGGGGTTGTGGGGGGACACTGAAGCTTTCTTT. Protein sequence: CASKGLWGDTEAFF.

This chain links TRBV12-3 or TRBV12-4 with TRBJ2-5, with 7 bases that match TRBD2. This CDR3 is built from 14 residues. V shed 5 bases and J 2 bases; nucleotides not matched to a gene: 5. This chain's CDR3 is CASSGRAGQETQYF. The CDR3 bases are TGTGCCAGCAGTGGACGAGCGGGGCAAGAGACCCAGTACTTC.

This clonotype was counted a few times. Here the CDR3 DNA reads TGTGCCAGCAGCCGGGGACTAGCGGAAGAGCAGTACTTC. Translated: CASSRGLAEEQYF. The rearrangement links TRBV3-1 to TRBJ2-4; 11 positions match TRBD2. CDR1 is LGHDT and CDR2 is YNNKEL in the germline V gene (reference sequence). Losses at the gene ends were 4 bases for V and 13 bases for J; bases not matched to a gene: 6. This CDR3 has 13 residues. Full variable domain (remainder filled in from reference TRBV3-1 and TRBJ2-4): DTAVSQTPKYLVTQMGNDKSIKCEQNLGHDTMYWYKQDSKKFLKIMFSYNNKELIINETVPNRFSPKSPDKAHLNLHINSLELGDSAVYFCASSRGLAEEQYFGAGTRLSVL.

Points on this clonotype: A much more abundant neighbour one base away suggests this may be a read error. The J gene is TRBJ2-5, the V gene TRBV6-1, with 11 bases that match TRBD1. The end of the DNA aligns better with TRBJ2-7, so the J call may be wrong. CDR1 MNHNS and CDR2 SASEGT come from the germline V gene. CDR3 length equals 18 residues. The CDR3 coding sequence is TGTGCCAGCAGTGGAGGATCCGGGACAGGGGGGTTTTTCTACGAGCAGTACTTC. Protein: CASSGGSGTGGFFYEQYF.

This clonotype was found many times. V is TRBV10-3 and J is TRBJ2-1; TRBD2 matches at 16 bases. Germline CDR1 ENHRY, CDR2 SYGVKD. The CDR3 has 19 residues. V gave up 4 bases and J gave up 0 bases; unmatched junction bases: 6. The CDR3 region has the DNA TGTGCCATCAGTGCCGGGACTAGCGGGAGGGCTAGCTCCTACAATGAGCAGTTCTTC. This sequence encodes CAISAGTSGRASSYNEQFF.

The J gene is TRBJ2-7, the V gene TRBV7-9; possible D gene TRBD1, 5 bases. Germline CDR1 and CDR2: SEHNR and FQNEAQ (reference sequence). Trimming removed 5 bases from V and 5 bases from J, with 16 bases in between. CDR3 length: 14 amino acids. CDR3 loop: CASSPNQGSNEQYF. The CDR3 DNA follows: TGTGCCAGCAGCCCAAACCAGGGTAGCAACGAGCAGTACTTC.

The gene calls are TRBV3-1 and TRBJ1-1; D might be TRBD1 (6 bases). V was clipped by 6 bases and J by 3 bases, with 11 bases between them. CDR3 length: 13 amino acids. Looked up from germline, CDR1 is LGHDT and CDR2 is YNNKEL (reference sequence). The CDR3 DNA is TGTGCCAGCAGACAACAGGGTCACACTGAAGCTTTCTTT. It codes for CASRQQGHTEAFF.

This sequence joins TRBV5-1 and TRBJ2-2; 7 bases line up with TRBD1. CDR3 length: 14 residues. Germline values: CDR1 SGHRS, CDR2 YFSETQ. V lost 2 bases and J lost 7; bases outside the gene matches: 5. CDR3 sequence reads: CASSLDREDGELFF. The CDR3 DNA follows: TGCGCCAGCAGCTTAGACAGGGAAGACGGGGAGCTGTTTTTT. Together with reference TRBV5-1 and TRBJ2-2, the CDR3 gives the full variable domain: KAGVTQTPRYLIKTRGQQVTLSCSPISGHRSVSWYQQTPGQGLQFLFEYFSETQRNKGNFPGRFSGRQFSNSRSEMNVSTLELGDSALYLCASSLDREDGELFFGEGSRLTVL.

The CDR3 DNA reads as TGTGCCAGCGGGGACTTGAACACAGATACGCAGTATTTT. This sequence encodes CASGDLNTDTQYF. The chain is built from TRBV7-3 and TRBJ2-3; possible D gene TRBD2, 6 bases. Germline assignment: CDR1 SGHTA and CDR2 FQGTGA. This CDR3 comprises 13 residues. V lost 8 bases to trimming and J lost 2 bases, with 11 bases between them. Full variable domain (missing parts from reference TRBV7-3 and TRBJ2-3): GAGVSQTPSNKVTEKGKYVELRCDPISGHTALYWYRQSLGQGPEFLIYFQGTGAADDSGLPNDRFFAVRPEGSVSTLKIQRTERGDSAVYLCASGDLNTDTQYFGPGTRLTVL.

The chain employs TRBV27 and TRBJ2-5; D might be TRBD1 or TRBD2, each matching 5 bases. The CDR3 runs 13 residues. The germline CDR1 and CDR2 sequences are MNHEY and SMNVEV (reference sequence). The ends were cut back, 5 bases at V and 7 bases at J, with 14 bases in the middle. CDR3 nucleotide sequence: TGTGCCAGCAGTCCAGGGACCCCTTGGACCCAGTACTTC. Encoded protein: CASSPGTPWTQYF.

This clonotype was recorded many times. The chain employs TRBV11-2 and TRBJ2-7, with unresolved D. The germline CDR1 and CDR2 sequences are SGHAT and FQNNGV. V dropped 3 bases and J dropped 3 bases, with 12 bases sitting between them. This CDR3 comprises 14 residues. CDR3 sequence: CASSLVRLDYEQYF. CDR3 DNA sequence: TGTGCCAGCAGCTTGGTTCGCCTTGACTACGAGCAGTACTTC.

The V call is TRBV6-5, the J call TRBJ1-5; D is ambiguous. Germline V gene lookup returns CDR1 MNHEY and CDR2 SVGAGI. V lost 4 bases to trimming and J lost 6 bases, with 19 bases between them. The CDR3 has 16 residues. CDR3 amino acids: CASSSTTSHYAQPQHF. CDR3 nucleotide sequence: TGTGCCAGCAGTTCCACGACAAGCCATTACGCTCAGCCCCAGCATTTT.

The sample holds many counts of this clonotype. The V call is TRBV9, the J call TRBJ2-3; D gene uncertain. This CDR3 region has 17 residues. Trimming pared 0 bases from V and 0 bases from J, leaving 14 bases between. Germline V CDR1 and CDR2: SGDLS, YYNGEE. CDR3: CASSVVWKAPSTDTQYF. The CDR3 DNA reads as TGTGCCAGCAGCGTAGTCTGGAAAGCTCCTAGCACAGATACGCAGTATTTT. The variable domain in full, completed from reference TRBV9 and TRBJ2-3, reads DSGVTQTPKHLITATGQRVTLRCSPRSGDLSVYWYQQSLDQGLQFLIQYYNGEERAKGNILERFSAQQFPDLHSELNLSSLELGDSALYFCASSVVWKAPSTDTQYFGPGTRLTVL.

The sample holds a few counts of this clonotype. V and J are TRBV20-1 and TRBJ2-6; D is possibly TRBD1 (5 bases). The CDR3 length is 15 residues. The germline V gene encodes CDR1 DFQATT and CDR2 SNEGSKA (reference sequence). V was trimmed by 0 bases and J by 4 bases, leaving 10 bases between them. This CDR3 reads CSARDAGLGANVLTF. Written as DNA, the CDR3 is TGCAGTGCTAGAGATGCAGGGTTGGGGGCCAACGTCCTGACTTTC.

This clonotype was seen a handful of times. The chain combines TRBV11-2 with TRBJ2-7; D may be TRBD2 (6 bases). Germline values: CDR1 SGHAT, CDR2 FQNNGV. V gave up 0 bases and J gave up 0 bases, with 12 bases separating them. The CDR3 spans 16 residues. Written as DNA, the CDR3 is TGTGCCAGCAGCTTAGAGTTAGCGGTTAACTCCTACGAGCAGTACTTC. The encoded protein is CASSLELAVNSYEQYF.

The sample holds many counts of this clonotype. V is TRBV5-1 and J is TRBJ2-7, with D possibly TRBD2 on 5 matching bases. The CDR3 is 13 amino acids. Per the germline V gene, CDR1 is SGHRS and CDR2 is YFSETQ. V was shortened by 4 bases and J by 2 bases, with 10 bases between the two germline ends. This CDR3 reads CASSLRGPYEQYF. The DNA of the CDR3 is TGCGCCAGCAGCCTCCGAGGGCCCTACGAGCAGTACTTC.

This chain connects TRBV13 to TRBJ2-5; tentatively, D is TRBD2 (6 bases). This CDR3 has 15 residues. With 3 bases removed from V and 10 bases from J, the gap between germline ends came to 21 bases. Germline CDR1 is PRHDT and CDR2 is FYEKMQ (reference sequence). DNA for the CDR3: TGTGCCAGCAGCTTTAGCGGCTCCAGAACACGTGGCCAGTACTTC. Translated: CASSFSGSRTRGQYF.

This clonotype has a handful of counts. V gene TRBV29-1 combines with J gene TRBJ2-7; 7 bases line up with TRBD2. J lost 7 bases, V lost 6 bases, and 18 bases had no gene match. Germline assignment: CDR1 SQVTM and CDR2 ANQGSEA. The length of the CDR3 is 15 residues. The CDR3 spells CSVPLKGGSWYEQYF. In DNA, the CDR3 is TGCAGCGTGCCCTTGAAGGGCGGGAGTTGGTATGAGCAGTACTTC.

This clonotype has ten or more counts. The chain combines TRBV27 with TRBJ2-5; D may be TRBD1 (5 bases). Germline V gene sequence: CDR1 MNHEY, CDR2 SMNVEV (reference sequence). V lost 3 bases and J lost 2, with 13 bases in between. The CDR3 covers 15 residues. The CDR3, as DNA: TGTGCCAGCAGTTTGAGTAGGCAGGGTCAAGAGACCCAGTACTTC. Encoded protein: CASSLSRQGQETQYF.